The 21 T cell receptor beta chains given below trace back to one sample, sequenced in a study of CD8 T cells in Susac syndrome. RNA was extracted with the RNeasy kit, and a quantity of 0.5 to 1 ug was reverse transcribed using random hexamers. TCRdb reprocessed the immunoSEQ multiplex PCR reads with MiXCR, giving one entry per CDR3 protein. The sample shows some 250,000 distinct CDR3 sequences, 90% to 97% of them seen only once. Sequencing was carried out using CD4+ T cells from PBMCs. The receptors were sampled from a human donor with Susac syndrome.

The chain employs TRBV3-1 and TRBJ1-4; the D is unclear. V dropped 1 base and J dropped 3 bases, with 6 bases sitting between them. The germline CDR1 and CDR2 sequences are LGHDT and YNNKEL (reference sequence). The CDR3 length is 14 residues. CDR3 DNA: TGTGCCAGCAGCCAAGGACTGTCTAATGAAAAACTGTTTTTT. Encoded protein: CASSQGLSNEKLFF.

The genes are TRBV28 and TRBJ2-2; D is tentatively TRBD1 or TRBD2 (5 bases each). CDR3 length: 12 amino acids. The V and J ends lost 8 bases and 5 bases respectively, with 9 bases between them. Germline values: CDR1 MDHEN, CDR2 SYDVKM. The DNA for the CDR3 is TGTGCCAGCCGGGACGGTACCGGGGAGCTGTTTTTT. Its translation: CASRDGTGELFF.

The genes are TRBV7-9 and TRBJ2-3, with 8 bases that match TRBD2. The CDR3 is 15 amino acids. Germline-derived CDR1 and CDR2 are SEHNR and FQNEAQ (reference sequence). With 8 bases clipped from V and 3 bases from J, the junction kept 10 bases outside the gene matches. This chain's CDR3 is CASALALAETDTQYF. The DNA for the CDR3 is TGTGCCAGCGCTCTGGCACTAGCGGAGACAGATACGCAGTATTTT.

V usage is TRBV28 and J usage is TRBJ1-5, with D unresolved. The CDR3 sequence is 17 residues long. CDR1 is MDHEN, CDR2 SYDVKM, per germline. The ends were cut back, 5 bases at V and 7 bases at J, with 24 bases in the middle. In DNA form, the CDR3 reads TGTGCCAGCAGTCTAAGTGGTTATGGCGTGATTATACAGCCCCAGCATTTT. The encoded protein is CASSLSGYGVIIQPQHF.

This chain connects TRBV29-1 to TRBJ1-1, with D tentatively TRBD1 (5 bases). The V end was cut by 6 bases, the J end by 0 bases, with 20 bases between. The CDR3 sequence is 16 residues long. The V gene's germline CDR1 is SQVTM and CDR2 ANQGSEA. The CDR3 loop is CSVGTLISLLNTEAFF. The CDR3 DNA reads as TGCAGCGTGGGGACTCTCATCTCCTTATTGAACACTGAAGCTTTCTTT.

The J gene is TRBJ1-4, the V gene TRBV9, with D perhaps TRBD1 (5 bases). V lost 4 bases and J lost 12, with 25 bases in between. This CDR3 has 16 amino acids. In germline, CDR1 is SGDLS, CDR2 YYNGEE. The CDR3 DNA reads TGTGCCAGCAGCCCGTCAATTCGAGGGGATTCCGAAGAACTGTTTTTT. Translated, it gives CASSPSIRGDSEELFF.

The chain recombines TRBV6-5 with TRBJ1-2, with D perhaps matching TRBD1 (6 bases). V lost 7 bases and J lost 6, with 15 bases in between. This CDR3 has 13 amino acids. CDR1 and CDR2 (germline): MNHEY, SVGAGI. DNA for the CDR3: TGTGCCAGCACCGTCCGGGGGGCGAATGGCTACACCTTC. It codes for CASTVRGANGYTF.

The chain joins TRBV12-3 or TRBV12-4 to TRBJ2-2; D is ambiguous. The length of the CDR3 is 13 residues. The germline V and J ends were trimmed by 3 bases and 6 bases, with 8 bases remaining between them. The CDR3 reads CASSLSGAGELFF. The CDR3 bases are TGTGCCAGCAGTTTGTCTGGGGCCGGGGAGCTGTTTTTT.

The genes are TRBV30 and TRBJ1-1; D is unclear. The CDR3 runs to 11 residues. Germline CDR1 is GTSNPN and CDR2 is SVGIG (reference sequence). V lost 0 bases and J 11 bases, leaving 10 bases between the germline ends. The CDR3 DNA follows: TGTGCCTGGAGTGTTAGGGCATGGGCTTTCTTT. Translating it yields CAWSVRAWAFF.

This clonotype was seen once. J is TRBJ1-1 and V is TRBV23-1; D ambiguous. TRBV23-1 is classed as an ORF, of uncertain function. This CDR3 has 20 residues. V lost 0 bases and J lost 1, with 24 bases in between. The CDR3 coding sequence is TGCGCCAGCAGTCAATCCGGGCCCTTCAATTCCGGGCGAGCGAACACTGAAGCTTTCTTT. It translates to CASSQSGPFNSGRANTEAFF.

J is TRBJ1-2 and V is TRBV29-1; perhaps TRBD1 as D (6 bases). The CDR3 loop spans 12 amino acids. Germline V CDR1 and CDR2: SQVTM, ANQGSEA. V shed 3 bases and J shed 7 bases, with 12 bases lying between them. CDR3 residues: CSVDVGGGGYTF. DNA of the CDR3: TGCAGCGTTGATGTCGGAGGGGGTGGCTACACCTTC.

The chain has TRBV4-1 and TRBJ2-1; 9 bases agree with TRBD2. CDR1 and CDR2 (germline): MGHRA, YSYEKL. After removal of 4 bases from V and 8 bases from J, the junction contained 9 bases not matched to a gene. The CDR3 contains 15 residues. The CDR3 here is CASSPPFSGSYEQFF. CDR3 sequence (DNA): TGCGCCAGCAGCCCGCCCTTTAGCGGGAGCTATGAGCAGTTCTTC.

The chain carries TRBV29-1 and TRBJ1-2; D remains unclear. Deletions cut 7 bases from V and 1 base from J, with 16 bases between. Looked up from germline, CDR1 is SQVTM and CDR2 is ANQGSEA. The CDR3 runs 14 residues. CDR3 DNA sequence: TGCAGCGCTCCCACGATAGGGAGTAACTATGGCTACACCTTC. This codes for CSAPTIGSNYGYTF.

The chain combines TRBV9 with TRBJ1-2; 8 positions match TRBD1. The V gene end was trimmed by 5 bases and the J gene end by 4 bases; junction bases not matched to a gene: 7. This CDR3 region has 14 residues. Germline V CDR1 and CDR2: SGDLS, YYNGEE. CDR3 residues: CASSQQGAGYGYTF. As DNA, the CDR3 is TGTGCCAGCAGTCAGCAGGGGGCCGGCTATGGCTACACCTTC.

This chain joins TRBV20-1 and TRBJ2-1, with D unresolved. The CDR3 has 13 amino acids. V was shortened by 6 bases and J by 0 bases, with 9 bases between the two germline ends. CDR1 is DFQATT, CDR2 SNEGSKA, per germline (reference sequence). The CDR3 DNA follows: TGCAGTGCCTTTGGGTCCTCCTACAATGAGCAGTTCTTC. Its translation: CSAFGSSYNEQFF.

The chain recombines TRBV7-9 with TRBJ2-1; perhaps TRBD2 as D (6 bases). V was pared by 5 bases and J by 0 bases, with 14 bases between. This CDR3 contains 16 residues. CDR1 and CDR2 (germline): SEHNR, FQNEAQ (reference sequence). The CDR3 bases are TGTGCCAGCAGCCTGGCCGGGAGAGGCTCCTACAATGAGCAGTTCTTC. It is translated as CASSLAGRGSYNEQFF.

The chain recombines TRBV24-1 with TRBJ2-7, with D possibly being TRBD2 (6 bases). Germline-derived CDR1 and CDR2 are KGHDR and SFDVKD. V lost 2 bases and J 7 bases, leaving 11 bases between the germline ends. CDR3 length equals 13 residues. CDR3 region: CATSDSSGREQYF. The CDR3 bases are TGTGCCACCAGTGATTCGTCAGGGAGGGAGCAGTACTTC.

The chain links TRBV9 to TRBJ2-1; 8 bases agree with TRBD1. Germline V gene data show CDR1 as SGDLS and CDR2 as YYNGEE. The junction had 12 bases not matched to a gene; V was cut back by 4 bases and J by 6 bases. This CDR3 contains 16 residues. The chain's CDR3 is CASSRDGTGAFNEQFF. The CDR3 DNA is TGTGCCAGCAGCCGTGATGGGACAGGAGCCTTCAATGAGCAGTTCTTC.

This clonotype was observed a single time. CDR3 residues: CAWGAGGLHQPQHF. Written as DNA, the CDR3 is TGTGCCTGGGGCGCAGGGGGCCTCCATCAGCCCCAGCATTTT. The chain joins TRBV30 to TRBJ1-5, with 8 nucleotides matching TRBD1. The CDR3 is 14 residues long. The V gene's germline CDR1 is GTSNPN and CDR2 SVGIG (reference sequence). V was clipped by 5 bases and J by 5 bases; unmatched bases: 8.

The chain is built from TRBV20-1 and TRBJ2-2; D might be TRBD1 (5 bases). Per the germline V gene, CDR1 is DFQATT and CDR2 is SNEGSKA (reference sequence). This CDR3 has 14 residues. V lost 3 bases to trimming and J lost 9 bases, with 17 bases between them. The CDR3 DNA reads TGCAGTGCTAGGCCTTTTCCCCAGGGCAGGGAGCTGTTTTTT. Translating gives CSARPFPQGRELFF.

The rearrangement uses TRBV7-2 and TRBJ2-1; D gene ambiguous. This CDR3 is built from 14 residues. The germline V gene has CDR1 SGHTA and CDR2 FQGNSA. Trimming shortened V by 2 bases and J by 8 bases, and 13 bases separated the two germline ends. Written as DNA, the CDR3 is TGTGCCAGCAGCTTATCACCCCCCGGTGATGAGCAGTTCTTC. Translated: CASSLSPPGDEQFF.